This record looks at one T cell receptor (beta chain) sequence and its context. This CDR3 spans 15 amino acids. V lost 4 bases and J lost 4; bases outside the gene matches: 8. CDR1 is LGHDT and CDR2 is YNNKEL in the germline V gene (reference sequence). The record originates from a study of blood T cell repertoires in COVID-19. Measured with immunoSEQ multiplex PCR; TCRdb has only the in-frame clones, and not every one. The repertoire holds approximately 70,000 clones, with roughly 83% as singletons. This clonotype originated in a man older than 75 with active or convalescent COVID-19. The chain carries TRBV3-1 (or the pseudogene TRBV3-2) and TRBJ2-3; TRBD2 matches at 7 bases. Sequencing was done on a sample of peripheral blood. In DNA, the CDR3 is TGTGCCAGCAGCCGGGGGGGGTTAGGCGCAGATACGCAGTATTTT. As protein: CASSRGGLGADTQYF.